Each of the 21 T cell receptor beta chains below was sequenced from the same sample in a study of cytomegalovirus exposure and HLA in healthy donors. Researchers ran the PCR with 60 Vbeta and 13 Jbeta primers. Data came from immunoSEQ multiplex PCR; TCRdb stores just in-frame clones and leaves some out. Of some 90,000 clones listed, 55% to 70% are singletons. The sample taken for sequencing was PBMCs. These receptors were taken from a boy younger than 18 in good health and CMV-seropositive.

This chain links TRBV29-1 with TRBJ2-1; 11 bases are shared with TRBD2. The CDR3 is 14 amino acids. In germline, CDR1 is SQVTM, CDR2 ANQGSEA. V lost 7 bases, J lost 1 base, and 3 bases stayed unmatched. The CDR3 loop reads CSAIAGGSYNEQFF. The DNA of the CDR3 is TGCAGCGCCATAGCGGGAGGGTCCTACAATGAGCAGTTCTTC.

The chain links TRBV6-6 to TRBJ1-2, with unresolved D. Trimming removed 4 bases from V and 3 bases from J, with 12 bases in between. CDR1 MNHNY and CDR2 SVGAGI come from the germline V gene (reference sequence). The CDR3 has 14 amino acids. CDR3 bases: TGTGCCAGCAGTTCTCTAGAGGGCGACTATGGCTACACCTTC. Its translation is CASSSLEGDYGYTF.

The rearrangement uses TRBV6-1 and TRBJ2-2; 12 nucleotides line up with TRBD1. From germline, CDR1 is MNHNS and CDR2 SASEGT. CDR3 length equals 16 residues. Trimming removed 3 bases from V and 5 bases from J; junction bases left unmatched: 4. CDR3 region: CASSDRGQGATGELFF. In DNA, the CDR3 is TGTGCCAGCAGTGATAGGGGACAGGGGGCAACCGGGGAGCTGTTTTTT.

The chain carries TRBV4-2 and TRBJ2-3; D perhaps matches TRBD1 (7 bases). This CDR3 has 17 residues. Trimming removed 0 bases from V and 1 base from J, with 14 bases in between. Germline V gene sequence: CDR1 LGHNA, CDR2 YNFKEQ. The CDR3 protein is CASSQDKEGAGTDTQYF. The CDR3 nucleotides are TGTGCCAGCAGCCAAGATAAGGAGGGGGCGGGCACAGATACGCAGTATTTT.

The V call is TRBV19, the J call TRBJ2-7, with D maybe TRBD1 (6 bases). The CDR3 length is 15 residues. CDR1 LNHDA and CDR2 SQIVND come from the germline V gene (reference sequence). V was clipped by 4 bases and J by 2 bases, with 15 bases between them. CDR3: CASSTPLQGTYEQYF. CDR3 DNA sequence: TGTGCCAGTAGTACCCCTTTGCAGGGGACCTACGAGCAGTACTTC.

This clone was counted between two and nine times. The J gene is TRBJ1-4, the V gene TRBV4-3; possibly TRBD1 for D (5 bases). Germline CDR1 is LGHNA and CDR2 is YSLEER. CDR3 length equals 17 residues. The ends were cut back, 0 bases at V and 3 bases at J, with 14 bases in the middle. CDR3 sequence: CASSQDLGARPNEKLFF. CDR3 nucleotide sequence: TGCGCCAGCAGCCAAGATTTAGGGGCTAGGCCTAATGAAAAACTGTTTTTT.

The genes are TRBV5-1 and TRBJ2-4, with a tentative D call TRBD2 (7 bases). Germline CDR1 reads SGHRS; CDR2 reads YFSETQ. CDR3 size: 15 residues. V lost 0 bases and J 6 bases, leaving 13 bases between the germline ends. The CDR3 nucleotides read TGCGCCAGCAGCTTGGATCGGGGGGCGATAAACATTCAGTACTTC. Its protein is CASSLDRGAINIQYF.

This rearrangement joins TRBV18 to TRBJ1-4; 9 bases are a match to TRBD1. Germline V CDR1 and CDR2: KGHSH, LQKENI. Unmatched junction bases numbered 10, after V lost 1 base and J lost 7 bases. This CDR3 is built from 17 residues. The CDR3 is CASSPRNPGQGFEKLFF. CDR3 DNA sequence: TGTGCCAGCTCACCACGGAACCCGGGACAGGGTTTTGAAAAACTGTTTTTT.

The chain carries TRBV9 and TRBJ2-2; weak D call: TRBD1 (5 bases). The germline V and J ends were trimmed by 0 bases and 4 bases, with 7 bases remaining between them. Looked up from germline, CDR1 is SGDLS and CDR2 is YYNGEE. The CDR3 length is 14 residues. The CDR3 sequence: CASSVETATGELFF. DNA of the CDR3: TGTGCCAGCAGCGTAGAGACAGCCACCGGGGAGCTGTTTTTT.

This clone was observed a few times. J is TRBJ2-1 and V is TRBV2, with a tentative D call TRBD2 (5 bases). The germline CDR1 and CDR2 sequences are SNHLY and FYNNEI. The CDR3 extends over 12 amino acids. V shed 4 bases and J shed 9 bases, with 10 bases lying between them. The CDR3 protein is CASSGAGCEQFF. Written as DNA, the CDR3 is TGTGCCAGCAGTGGGGCGGGCTGTGAGCAGTTCTTC.

The rearrangement uses TRBV7-9 and TRBJ2-7; possibly TRBD1 for D (6 bases). Germline CDR1 reads SEHNR; CDR2 reads FQNEAQ (reference sequence). The CDR3 length is 16 residues. V was clipped by 4 bases and J by 3 bases, with 19 bases between them. CDR3 sequence: CASSSPALGGLYEQYF. Here the CDR3 DNA reads TGTGCCAGCAGCTCCCCGGCCCTAGGGGGTCTCTACGAGCAGTACTTC.

J is TRBJ2-3 and V is TRBV4-2; TRBD1 agrees at 8 bases. V gave up 5 bases and J gave up 4 bases; unmatched junction bases: 5. The length of the CDR3 is 14 residues. Germline V CDR1 and CDR2: LGHNA, YNFKEQ. The CDR3 bases are TGTGCCAGCAGCGCCCAGGGGGCCCCAGATACGCAGTATTTT. This sequence encodes CASSAQGAPDTQYF.

The chain employs TRBV9 and TRBJ1-4, with 7 positions matching TRBD1. Germline CDR1 is SGDLS and CDR2 is YYNGEE. This CDR3 spans 15 amino acids. The junction had 5 bases not matched to a gene; V was cut back by 3 bases and J by 3 bases. DNA for the CDR3: TGTGCCAGCAGCGCGGAAGGGACAGCTAATGAAAAACTGTTTTTT. Amino acid sequence: CASSAEGTANEKLFF.

The chain recombines TRBV11-3 with TRBJ1-1, with 7 positions matching TRBD1. V shed 5 bases and J 7 bases; nucleotides not matched to a gene: 10. Germline V gene data show CDR1 as SGHNT and CDR2 as YENEEA. The CDR3 is made up of 14 amino acids. CDR3 in amino acids: CASSAGGGGGEAFF. In DNA form, the CDR3 reads TGTGCCAGCAGCGCGGGAGGGGGCGGCGGTGAAGCTTTCTTT.

This clone was counted a single time. The chain couples TRBV5-1 to TRBJ1-5, with D uncertain. Trimming took 2 bases from V and 6 from J, leaving 12 bases between them. Germline CDR1 and CDR2: SGHRS and YFSETQ. This CDR3 contains 14 residues. The CDR3 sequence: CASSFQSGSQPQHF. The CDR3 DNA reads TGCGCCAGCAGCTTCCAGTCTGGCAGTCAGCCCCAGCATTTT.

The rearrangement uses TRBV27 and TRBJ1-1; TRBD1 is a possible D gene (6 bases). CDR3 length: 13 amino acids. Trimming removed 5 bases at V and 6 bases at J, with 13 bases between. CDR1 and CDR2 from the germline V gene are MNHEY and SMNVEV (reference sequence). CDR3 bases: TGTGCCAGCAGTCAACAGGGCAACGCTGAAGCTTTCTTT. It is translated as CASSQQGNAEAFF.

This clone was detected only once. The chain recombines TRBV2 with TRBJ1-5; TRBD1 aligns across 8 bases. This CDR3 comprises 13 residues. The V and J ends lost 7 bases and 5 bases, in that order; junction bases with no gene match: 4. CDR1 is SNHLY, CDR2 FYNNEI, per germline. In nucleotides, the CDR3 is TGTGCCAGCAAATTGACAGGGGATCAGCCCCAGCATTTT. Translating gives CASKLTGDQPQHF.

This clone occurred a few times. The rearrangement joins TRBV2 to TRBJ1-2, with D possibly matching TRBD1 (5 bases). The CDR3 covers 14 residues. Trimming took off 3 bases at V and 6 bases at J, with 14 bases between the two ends. CDR1 and CDR2 from the germline V gene are SNHLY and FYNNEI. The CDR3: CASSDFQGYDGYTF. In DNA form, the CDR3 reads TGTGCCAGCAGTGATTTTCAGGGATACGATGGCTACACCTTC.

The chain carries TRBV20-1 and TRBJ1-2, with D possibly being TRBD1 (6 bases). CDR1 and CDR2 (germline): DFQATT, SNEGSKA (reference sequence). The CDR3 runs 11 residues. This CDR3 is CNAGGRRGYTF. CDR3 bases: TGCAACGCGGGGGGGCGACGGGGCTACACCTTC.

The chain links TRBV5-6 to TRBJ2-7, with 11 nucleotides matching TRBD2. CDR1 is SGHDT and CDR2 is YYEEEE in the germline V gene. Trimming removed 3 bases from V and 3 bases from J; junction bases left unmatched: 5. CDR3 length: 15 residues. The CDR3 sequence: CASSWGLADNYEQYF. The CDR3 nucleotides read TGTGCCAGCAGCTGGGGACTAGCGGACAACTACGAGCAGTACTTC.

J is TRBJ2-1 and V is TRBV7-3; 9 bases are a match to TRBD1. Germline CDR1 reads SGHTA; CDR2 reads FQGTGA. V lost 5 bases to trimming and J lost 6 bases; unmatched junction nucleotides: 5. The CDR3 totals 14 residues. The CDR3 loop is CASSPQGAFNEQFF. Written as DNA, the CDR3 is TGTGCCAGCAGCCCACAGGGGGCTTTCAATGAGCAGTTCTTC. The full variable domain, completed using reference TRBV7-3 and TRBJ2-1, is GAGVSQTPSNKVTEKGKYVELRCDPISGHTALYWYRQSLGQGPEFLIYFQGTGAADDSGLPNDRFFAVRPEGSVSTLKIQRTERGDSAVYLCASSPQGAFNEQFFGPGTRLTVL.